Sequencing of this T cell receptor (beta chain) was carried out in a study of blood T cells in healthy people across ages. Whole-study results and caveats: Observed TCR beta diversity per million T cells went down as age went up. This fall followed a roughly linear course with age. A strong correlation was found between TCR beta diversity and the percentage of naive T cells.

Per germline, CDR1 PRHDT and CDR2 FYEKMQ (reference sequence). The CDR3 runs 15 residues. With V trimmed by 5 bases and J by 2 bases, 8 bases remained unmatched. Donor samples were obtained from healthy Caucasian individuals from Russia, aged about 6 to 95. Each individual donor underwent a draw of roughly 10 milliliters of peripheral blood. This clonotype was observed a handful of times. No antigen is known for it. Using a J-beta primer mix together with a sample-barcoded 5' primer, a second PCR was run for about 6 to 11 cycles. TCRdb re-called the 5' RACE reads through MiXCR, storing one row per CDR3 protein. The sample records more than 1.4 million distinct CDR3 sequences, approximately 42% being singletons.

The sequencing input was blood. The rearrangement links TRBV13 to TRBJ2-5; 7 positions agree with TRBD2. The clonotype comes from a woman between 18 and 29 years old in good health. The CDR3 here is CASSQRERGQETQYF. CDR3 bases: TGTGCCAGCAGCCAACGAGAGCGGGGACAAGAGACCCAGTACTTC.